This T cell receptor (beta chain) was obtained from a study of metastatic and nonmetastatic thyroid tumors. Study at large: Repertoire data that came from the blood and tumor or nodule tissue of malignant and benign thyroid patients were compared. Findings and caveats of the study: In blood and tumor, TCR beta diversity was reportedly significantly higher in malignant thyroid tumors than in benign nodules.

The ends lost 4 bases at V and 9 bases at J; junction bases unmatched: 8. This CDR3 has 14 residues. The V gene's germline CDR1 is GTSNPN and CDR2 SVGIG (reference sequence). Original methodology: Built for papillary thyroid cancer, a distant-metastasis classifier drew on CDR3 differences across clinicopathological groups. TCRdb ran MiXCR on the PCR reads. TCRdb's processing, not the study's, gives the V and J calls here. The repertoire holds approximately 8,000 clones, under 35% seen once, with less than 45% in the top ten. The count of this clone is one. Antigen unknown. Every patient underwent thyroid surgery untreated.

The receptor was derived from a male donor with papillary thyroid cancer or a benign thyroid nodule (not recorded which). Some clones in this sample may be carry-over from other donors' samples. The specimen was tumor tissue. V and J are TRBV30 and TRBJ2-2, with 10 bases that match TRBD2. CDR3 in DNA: TGTGCCTGGATGGTAGCGGGAGGTGGTAGGGAGCTGTTTTTT. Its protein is CAWMVAGGGRELFF.